This entry is about one T cell receptor (beta chain). What it recognizes is unknown. TCRdb's copy holds only in-frame clones and misses some; the assay was immunoSEQ multiplex PCR. Of almost 750,000 clones in the sample, over 60% were seen once. The source of the sample is a study of shared clonotypes between healthy human individuals. Findings and limits, study-wide: Naive CD4 clonotype sharing across a handful of donors was 4% to 5.5%.

The CDR3 sequence is 13 residues long. V shed 6 bases and J shed 9 bases, with 15 bases lying between them. Germline V gene sequence: CDR1 MNHNS, CDR2 SASEGT. Negatively enriched CD4+ T cells were divided by CD45RA into naive and memory. The source is a woman aged 25 to 45 in good health. Sequenced material: memory CD4+ T cells sorted from blood. The subset denotes: CD45RA-negative fraction. The chain links TRBV6-1 to TRBJ2-1; the D gene is possibly TRBD2 (5 bases). Here the CDR3 DNA reads TGTGCCAGCAGGACGGGAACGTATAGTGAGCAGTTCTTC. Translating gives CASRTGTYSEQFF.